The present entry profiles one T cell receptor (beta chain) with its context. Its antigen is currently unknown. The data were obtained in a study of T cell repertoires in cytomegalovirus infection. TCRdb ran MiXCR on the reads and lists one entry per CDR3 protein. The table has approximately 1,000,000 distinct CDR3 sequences, roughly 30% seen once. Overall study findings and caveats: Frequencies of public TCR beta families were cumulated, and this identified carriers of CMV plus the relevant HLA.

This TCR was recovered from a human donor in good health (CMV status not recorded). Some clones in this sample may be carry-over from other donors' samples. The material was cultured CD8+ T cells from PBMCs, obtained from culture after CMV antigen stimulation.

The CDR3 loop reads CASAEGGVDQPQHF. The CDR3 DNA sequence: TGTGCTAGTGCCGAGGGGGGGGTCGATCAGCCCCAGCATTTT. V gene TRBV12-5 combines with J gene TRBJ1-5; perhaps TRBD1 as D (6 bases). The CDR3 loop spans 14 amino acids. The V and J ends lost 7 bases and 5 bases respectively, with 15 bases between them. Germline assignment: CDR1 LGHNT and CDR2 FRNRAP. Based on the CDR3 plus reference TRBV12-5 and TRBJ1-5, the full variable domain is DARVTQTPRHKVTEMGQEVTMRCQPILGHNTVFWYRQTMMQGLELLAYFRNRAPLDDSGMPKDRFSAEMPDATLATLKIQPSEPRDSAVYFCASAEGGVDQPQHFGDGTRLSIL.